The following is a TCR beta chain sequence with its context. Its target is unknown. The sample is drawn from a study of cytomegalovirus exposure and HLA in healthy donors. Overall study results and limits: Common viral pathogens were later found to be apparently linked to several of the most significant clusters. Specificity for CMV antigens was confirmed in vitro for three of the CMV-associated chains. Later analysis identified about 17,000 TCR beta sequences associated with HLA alleles, using a false discovery rate threshold of 0.05.

The CDR3 runs 16 residues. Trimming left V 5 bases short and J 3 bases short, with 19 bases between. CDR1 and CDR2 from the germline V gene are LNHNV and YYDKDF (reference sequence). The PCR made use of 60 Vbeta and 13 Jbeta primers. Profiled with immunoSEQ multiplex PCR; TCRdb holds only in-frame clones, not every one. Of about 150,000 clones in the sample, approximately 80% are singletons; the top ten hold approximately 4.2%. This TCR derives from a woman aged 40 to 50 in good health and CMV-seropositive. Material for sequencing was PBMCs. The gene calls are TRBV15 and TRBJ1-1, with a possible D match to TRBD1 (5 bases). DNA for the CDR3: TGTGCCACCAGCCCTGCCGCGGGGGGTTCGTACACTGAAGCTTTCTTT. Translating it yields CATSPAAGGSYTEAFF.